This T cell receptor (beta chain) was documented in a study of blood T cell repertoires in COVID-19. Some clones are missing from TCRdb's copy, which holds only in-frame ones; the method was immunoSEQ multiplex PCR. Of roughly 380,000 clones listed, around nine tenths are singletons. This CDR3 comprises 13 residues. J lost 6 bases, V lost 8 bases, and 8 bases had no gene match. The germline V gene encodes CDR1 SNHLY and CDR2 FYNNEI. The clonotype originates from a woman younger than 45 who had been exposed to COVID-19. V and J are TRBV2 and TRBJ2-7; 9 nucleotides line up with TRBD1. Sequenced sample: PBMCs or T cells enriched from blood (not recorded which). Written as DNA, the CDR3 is TGTGCCAGCCTCCGGGACAGGGACGCCGAGCAGTACTTC. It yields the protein CASLRDRDAEQYF.